What follows are 25 T cell receptor beta chains derived from one specimen sequenced in a study of tumor and adjacent non-tumor tissue in lung cancer. The template was RNA from unsorted bulk tissue. The library came from three nested PCR rounds adapted from ARM-PCR protocols. TCRdb re-analysed the multiplex PCR reads in MiXCR, keeping a single row per CDR3 protein. The table includes some 200,000 distinct CDR3 sequences, less than 80% detected once. Input material: lung tumor tissue. The receptor set was obtained from a man in his 60s with non-small cell lung cancer.

As to this clonotype: This may come from a read error, since a much larger clone is one base off. The chain combines TRBV20-1 with TRBJ1-1; D is uncertain. The CDR3 is 15 residues long. Germline loops: CDR1 DFQATT, CDR2 SNEGSKA (reference sequence). The CDR3 coding sequence is TGCAGTGCTCAAATATTTGCGGTAATGAACGCTGAAGCTTTCTTT. It translates to CSAQIFAVMNAEAFF.

The chain employs TRBV30 and TRBJ1-1; TRBD1 is a possible D gene (6 bases). Germline-derived CDR1 and CDR2 are GTSNPN and SVGIG (reference sequence). The CDR3 consists of 15 residues. V lost 5 bases and J 5 bases, leaving 21 bases between the germline ends. The CDR3: CAWGDPGTRNTEAFF. As DNA, the CDR3 is TGTGCCTGGGGTGATCCCGGGACACGGAATACTGAAGCTTTCTTT. The variable domain in full, completed from reference TRBV30 and TRBJ1-1, reads SQTIHQWPATLVQPVGSPLSLECTVEGTSNPNLYWYRQAAGRGLQLLFYSVGIGQISSEVPQNLSASRPQDRQFILSSKKLLLSDSGFYLCAWGDPGTRNTEAFFGQGTRLTVV.

This clonotype appeared a few times. The CDR3 sequence: CASKSGDNTEAFF. Here the CDR3 DNA reads TGCGCCAGCAAGTCCGGGGACAACACTGAAGCTTTCTTT. The V gene is TRBV5-1, the J gene TRBJ1-1, with D maybe TRBD1 (5 bases). V shed 6 bases and J shed 2 bases, with 11 bases lying between them. Per germline, CDR1 SGHRS and CDR2 YFSETQ. The CDR3 has 13 residues.

V usage is TRBV23-1 and J usage is TRBJ2-1; D unclear. TRBV23-1 carries the ORF label, with uncertain function. Trimming pared 4 bases from V and 5 bases from J, leaving 15 bases between. This CDR3 region has 15 residues. CDR3 amino acids: CASSLSRRVNNEQFF. The CDR3, as DNA: TGCGCCAGCAGTCTTTCTAGACGGGTCAACAATGAGCAGTTCTTC.

The chain links TRBV7-9 to TRBJ1-1, with D possibly matching TRBD1 (6 bases). The germline V gene has CDR1 SEHNR and CDR2 FQNEAQ (reference sequence). Trimming removed 2 bases at V and 5 bases at J, with 9 bases between. CDR3 length: 13 residues. The CDR3 is CASSLQGRTEAFF. The CDR3 bases are TGTGCCAGCAGCTTACAGGGGCGGACTGAAGCTTTCTTT.

On this clonotype: One end of the junction fails to match germline, which may point to a read error. The J gene is TRBJ2-3, the V gene TRBV11-3; D is unresolved. The CDR3 runs 17 residues. Germline V gene data show CDR1 as SGHNT and CDR2 as YENEEA. The CDR3 loop reads CASSLVHRRWQADTKYF. The CDR3 coding sequence is TGTGCCAGCAGCTTAGTTCATAGGCGCTGGCAGGCGGATACGAAGTATTTT.

On this clonotype: This may be a read error: a much more frequent sequence differs by one nucleotide. The chain is built from TRBV29-1 and TRBJ2-7, with D possibly being TRBD2 (6 bases). Looked up from germline, CDR1 is SQVTM and CDR2 is ANQGSEA. The ends were cut back, 5 bases at V and 3 bases at J, with 17 bases in the middle. This CDR3 has 14 residues. CDR3 loop: CSVSSLAESYEQYF. The CDR3 coding sequence is TGCAGCGTTTCCAGCTTAGCGGAAAGCTACGAGCAGTACTTC.

This sequence joins TRBV5-5 and TRBJ2-3; D remains unclear. The V gene lost 6 bases and the J gene lost 4 bases, with 15 bases spanning the gap. Germline-derived CDR1 and CDR2 are SGHKS and YYEKEE (reference sequence). The CDR3 covers 14 residues. As DNA, the CDR3 is TGTGCCAGCATCGATCCCCGGGCGTCAGATACGCAGTATTTT. This sequence encodes CASIDPRASDTQYF.

Many counts were recorded for this clonotype. This chain connects TRBV6-1 to TRBJ2-5; D gene ambiguous. Per germline, CDR1 MNHNS and CDR2 SASEGT. This CDR3 has 11 residues. Trimming pared 4 bases from V and 2 bases from J, leaving 2 bases between. The CDR3 here is CASSGQETQYF. The CDR3 region has the DNA TGTGCCAGCAGTGGGCAAGAGACCCAGTACTTC.

Regarding this clonotype: One base away lies a much larger clone, so this may be a sequencing read error. The chain carries TRBV29-1 and TRBJ2-1; possibly TRBD2 for D (6 bases). CDR3 size: 13 residues. Germline CDR1 SQVTM, CDR2 ANQGSEA. CDR3 nucleotides: TGCAGCGTTGCCTTGGCCCGGAGGGCGCGAGACTACTTC. Translating it yields CSVALARRARDYF.

This sequence joins TRBV7-3 and TRBJ2-1; 11 bases agree with TRBD2. The CDR3 length is 15 residues. Germline trimming cut 5 bases from V and 5 bases from J; bases unmatched to any gene: 5. The germline CDR1 and CDR2 sequences are SGHTA and FQGTGA. The CDR3 region has the DNA TGTGCCAGCAGCCCTAGACTAGCGGGAAACAATGAGCAGTTCTTC. Translated: CASSPRLAGNNEQFF.

This chain joins TRBV4-1 and TRBJ1-5; TRBD1 aligns across 10 bases. V trimming: 7 bases; J trimming: 6 bases; junction bases outside the gene matches: 18. Germline V gene data show CDR1 as MGHRA and CDR2 as YSYEKL. The CDR3 sequence is 18 residues long. The CDR3 coding sequence is TGCGCCAGCAAGTACCGAAAAAGGGACAGGGGACGCTGTCAGCCCCAGCATTTT. Translated, it gives CASKYRKRDRGRCQPQHF.

The chain recombines TRBV7-9 with TRBJ2-1; unclear D gene. The V end lost 1 base, the J end lost 9 bases, and 13 bases lay between the germline ends. The CDR3 spans 14 residues. Germline V CDR1 and CDR2: SEHNR, FQNEAQ (reference sequence). This CDR3 reads CASSLDLVTSEQFF. The CDR3 DNA is TGTGCCAGCAGCTTAGATCTGGTAACAAGTGAGCAGTTCTTC.

The J gene is TRBJ2-1, the V gene TRBV11-2; D may match TRBD1 or TRBD2 (5 bases each). V was shortened by 5 bases and J by 8 bases, with 19 bases between the two germline ends. The CDR3 loop spans 15 amino acids. Germline loops: CDR1 SGHAT, CDR2 FQNNGV. The CDR3 DNA reads TGTGCCAGCAGCCTAGGGGACCACACCATCTATGAGCAGTTCTTC. Its translation: CASSLGDHTIYEQFF.

The chain employs TRBV4-3 and TRBJ2-1; 13 bases map to TRBD2. Germline values: CDR1 LGHNA, CDR2 YSLEER. After removal of 1 base from V and 16 bases from J, the junction contained 19 bases not matched to a gene. The CDR3 sequence is 18 residues long. CDR3 protein: CASSQGLAGGGPYNERFF. DNA of the CDR3: TGCGCCAGCAGCCAAGGACTAGCGGGAGGAGGCCCCTACAATGAGCGATTCTTC.

The chain is built from TRBV6-1 and TRBJ2-1; 8 bases are shared with TRBD2. The V gene end was trimmed by 5 bases and the J gene end by 9 bases; junction bases not matched to a gene: 3. The CDR3 consists of 12 residues. Looked up from germline, CDR1 is MNHNS and CDR2 is SASEGT. CDR3 amino acids: CASSIRGGEQFF. The CDR3 DNA sequence: TGTGCCAGCAGTATCCGGGGGGGTGAGCAGTTCTTC.

A remark on this clonotype: This may be a read error, as it is one base from a much larger clone. This chain uses TRBV20-1 with TRBJ2-7; 9 nucleotides align to TRBD1. Germline CDR1 DFQATT, CDR2 SNEGSKA (reference sequence). The length of the CDR3 is 16 residues. In nucleotides, the CDR3 is TGCAGTGTTAGACCGCCGGGACAGGGCAATGAGGGCGAGCAGTACTTC. Its protein is CSVRPPGQGNEGEQYF.

This clonotype has more than one count but fewer than ten. An end of the junction differs from the germline gene, which may be a read error. The CDR3 DNA follows: TGTGCCAGCAGCCCCGTTAAGGGGAGCAGCTCCTACAATGAGCAGTTCTTC. Its protein is CASSPVKGSSSYNEQFF. The chain recombines TRBV4-3 with TRBJ2-1; perhaps D is TRBD1 or TRBD2 (5 bases each). This CDR3 spans 17 amino acids. Germline V gene data show CDR1 as LGHNA and CDR2 as YSLEER.

The chain recombines TRBV11-2 with TRBJ2-1; no firm D call. The CDR3 has 14 residues. CDR1 is SGHAT, CDR2 FQNNGV, per germline. V lost 5 bases and J 3 bases, leaving 11 bases between the germline ends. CDR3: CASSRVGDYNEQFF. For the CDR3, the DNA is TGTGCCAGCAGCCGTGTAGGAGACTACAATGAGCAGTTCTTC.

This clonotype was counted a few times. The CDR3 ends on some other residue instead of the conserved phenylalanine or tryptophan, so this is likely a read error. V and J are TRBV20-1 and TRBJ2-2, with a weak D call TRBD2 (6 bases). Trimming removed 6 bases at V and 8 bases at J, with 22 bases between. Germline values: CDR1 DFQATT, CDR2 SNEGSKA (reference sequence). The CDR3 contains 15 residues. CDR3 sequence: CSAPGDGRSKGELFL. CDR3 DNA: TGCAGTGCCCCGGGGGACGGACGCTCAAAAGGGGAGCTGTTTCTT.

A word on this clonotype: A read error may be the cause here, since a much bigger clone is one base away. This rearrangement joins TRBV20-1 to TRBJ1-6; D ambiguous. V gave up 6 bases and J gave up 7 bases, with 13 bases separating them. Germline CDR1 and CDR2: DFQATT and SNEGSKA (reference sequence). There are 13 residues in the CDR3. The DNA of the CDR3 is TGCAGTGCGTTGCGTCCCCTCAATTCACCCCTCCACTTT. Its protein is CSALRPLNSPLHF.

In the case of this clonotype: A much larger clonotype is one base distant, so this may be a read error. The J gene is TRBJ2-1, the V gene TRBV20-1, with 13 bases matching TRBD2. The CDR3 contains 15 residues. The V gene's germline CDR1 is DFQATT and CDR2 SNEGSKA (reference sequence). CDR3 sequence reads: CTARTGLAGNNEQFF. The DNA of the CDR3 is TGCACTGCTAGGACGGGACTAGCGGGAAACAATGAGCAGTTCTTC.

On this clonotype: This may come from a read error, since a much larger clone is one base off. This chain uses TRBV20-1 with TRBJ1-1; D is ambiguous. V lost 4 bases to trimming and J lost 0 bases, with 6 bases between them. The CDR3 has 12 amino acids. Germline CDR1 and CDR2: DFQATT and SNEGSKA (reference sequence). This CDR3 is CSAKVLNTEAFF. For the CDR3, the DNA is TGCAGTGCTAAAGTTTTGAACACTGAAGCTTTCTTT.

Written as DNA, the CDR3 is TGTGCCAGCAGTTTCAGACTAACGGGTCCCACAGATACGCAGTATTTT. Its translation is CASSFRLTGPTDTQYF. The gene calls are TRBV11-2 and TRBJ2-3; weak D call: TRBD2 (5 bases). Trimming shortened V by 6 bases and J by 2 bases, and 18 bases separated the two germline ends. There are 16 residues in the CDR3. CDR1 and CDR2 (germline): SGHAT, FQNNGV.

Remarks on this clonotype: One end of the junction fails to match germline, which may point to a read error. The chain is built from TRBV12-3 or TRBV12-4 and TRBJ1-6; D unresolved. This CDR3 has 14 residues. CDR3 protein: CASSLAGFNSSLHF. The DNA for the CDR3 is TGTGCTAGCAGTTTAGCCGGGTTTAATTCATCCCTCCACTTT.